One and the same sample provided the 32 T cell receptor beta chains below, sequenced in a study of cytotoxic CD8 clonotypes in ibrutinib-treated CLL. Profiled with immunoSEQ multiplex PCR; TCRdb holds only in-frame clones, not every one. The profile covers some 63,000 clones, with approximately 90% appearing a single time and approximately 3% taken by the ten largest. Sequencing was performed on PBMCs, taken after 12 months of ibrutinib treatment. These receptors were taken from a human donor with chronic lymphocytic leukemia.

The chain is built from TRBV18 and TRBJ2-2; maybe TRBD2 (6 bases). Deletions cut 5 bases from V and 0 bases from J, with 16 bases between. Germline CDR1 is KGHSH and CDR2 is LQKENI. The CDR3 length is 17 residues. CDR3 region: CASSSSSAGTNTGELFF. In nucleotides, the CDR3 is TGTGCCAGCTCAAGTTCATCCGCGGGGACGAACACCGGGGAGCTGTTTTTT.

The V call is TRBV11-2, the J call TRBJ1-2; D uncertain. Germline assignment: CDR1 SGHAT and CDR2 FQNNGV. This CDR3 region has 14 residues. V was pared by 1 base and J by 2 bases, with 8 bases between. This CDR3 reads CASSLARRNYGYTF. The CDR3 nucleotides read TGTGCCAGCAGCTTAGCACGGAGAAACTATGGCTACACCTTC.

V and J are TRBV5-1 and TRBJ2-3; a weak D match, TRBD1 (6 bases). V was trimmed by 5 bases and J by 5 bases, leaving 15 bases between them. The CDR3 extends over 14 amino acids. Germline-derived CDR1 and CDR2 are SGHRS and YFSETQ. This chain's CDR3 is CASSTGSAGDTQYF. CDR3 nucleotide sequence: TGCGCCAGCAGTACAGGGAGTGCTGGAGATACGCAGTATTTT. The full variable domain, rest sourced from reference TRBV5-1 and TRBJ2-3, is KAGVTQTPRYLIKTRGQQVTLSCSPISGHRSVSWYQQTPGQGLQFLFEYFSETQRNKGNFPGRFSGRQFSNSRSEMNVSTLELGDSALYLCASSTGSAGDTQYFGPGTRLTVL.

The chain joins TRBV7-2 to TRBJ2-3, with 15 bases that match TRBD2. V was pared by 1 base and J by 0 bases, with 2 bases of the junction left unmatched. The germline V gene encodes CDR1 SGHTA and CDR2 FQGNSA. The CDR3 has 18 amino acids. The CDR3 DNA follows: TGTGCCAGCAGCTTAGTGGGACTAGCGGGAGGAAGCACAGATACGCAGTATTTT. It is translated as CASSLVGLAGGSTDTQYF.

The chain links TRBV7-2 to TRBJ2-3, with TRBD2 matching over 10 bases. The V and J ends lost 1 base and 0 bases, in that order; junction bases with no gene match: 1. This CDR3 contains 16 residues. CDR1 is SGHTA and CDR2 is FQGNSA in the germline V gene. In DNA form, the CDR3 reads TGTGCCAGCAGCTTAGTGACTAGCGGGAGCACAGATACGCAGTATTTT. It is translated as CASSLVTSGSTDTQYF.

The CDR3 loop is CASSVSRGRGYTGELFF. In DNA form, the CDR3 reads TGTGCCAGCAGCGTTTCCAGGGGGCGCGGATACACCGGGGAGCTGTTTTTT. The rearrangement joins TRBV9 to TRBJ2-2; 8 bases match TRBD1. This CDR3 is 17 amino acids long. From germline, CDR1 is SGDLS and CDR2 YYNGEE. J lost 3 bases, V lost 2 bases, and 9 bases had no gene match.

This clone was counted only a few times. This chain joins TRBV5-1 and TRBJ1-1; perhaps TRBD1 as D (5 bases). Germline loops: CDR1 SGHRS, CDR2 YFSETQ. Trimming pared 0 bases from V and 4 bases from J, leaving 13 bases between. The CDR3 runs 15 residues. As DNA, the CDR3 is TGCGCCAGCAGCTTGGCATGGGGGATCGGCACTGAAGCTTTCTTT. This gives the protein CASSLAWGIGTEAFF.

The chain joins TRBV6-5 to TRBJ1-4; D is unresolved. The CDR3 length is 13 residues. Per germline, CDR1 MNHEY and CDR2 SVGAGI. This CDR3 is CARRGPTNEKLFF. CDR3 bases: TGTGCGAGACGAGGGCCAACTAATGAAAAACTGTTTTTT.

V is TRBV29-1 and J is TRBJ1-5; weak D call: TRBD1 (6 bases). Trimming shortened V by 6 bases and J by 6 bases, and 18 bases separated the two germline ends. Germline CDR1 is SQVTM and CDR2 is ANQGSEA. The CDR3 totals 14 residues. The CDR3 reads CSVAVSGAGQPQHF. The CDR3 nucleotides are TGCAGCGTGGCAGTGTCAGGGGCGGGTCAGCCCCAGCATTTT. Looking up the rest from reference TRBV29-1 and TRBJ1-5 gives the full variable domain: SAVISQKPSRDICQRGTSLTIQCQVDSQVTMMFWYRQQPGQSLTLIATANQGSEATYESGFVIDKFPISRPNLTFSTLTVSNMSPEDSSIYLCSVAVSGAGQPQHFGDGTRLSIL.

V gene TRBV21-1 combines with J gene TRBJ2-5; TRBD2, the table's D call, lacks a check against the DNA. TRBV21-1 is a documented pseudogene. The CDR3 totals 16 residues. The CDR3 DNA sequence: TGTGCCAGCTTCACTTGGACTAGCGGGAGCGGTGAGACCCAGTACTTC. It specifies CASFTWTSGSGETQYF.

The rearrangement uses TRBV5-1 and TRBJ2-5, with 10 bases lining up with TRBD1. Germline trimming cut 3 bases from V and 5 bases from J; bases unmatched to any gene: 7. Germline loops: CDR1 SGHRS, CDR2 YFSETQ. The CDR3 contains 15 residues. The CDR3 DNA reads as TGCGCCAGCAGCTATAAGACAGGGGGCGCCGAGACCCAGTACTTC. This translates into CASSYKTGGAETQYF.

The chain has TRBV2 and TRBJ2-7, with D possibly TRBD2 on 7 matching bases. V gave up 4 bases and J gave up 2 bases, with 15 bases separating them. CDR1 SNHLY and CDR2 FYNNEI come from the germline V gene. The CDR3 has 15 residues. The chain's CDR3 is CASSVGGGGAYEQYF. CDR3 in DNA: TGTGCCAGCAGTGTAGGAGGGGGAGGGGCCTACGAGCAGTACTTC.

This clone was seen more than once but under ten times. The chain links TRBV30 to TRBJ2-1; 11 bases are shared with TRBD1. The CDR3 extends over 19 amino acids. Trimming removed 1 base from V and 2 bases from J; junction bases left unmatched: 13. Germline V gene lookup returns CDR1 GTSNPN and CDR2 SVGIG (reference sequence). The CDR3 reads CAWSGTGTGGKFPYNEQFF. In nucleotides, the CDR3 is TGTGCCTGGAGTGGGACCGGGACAGGGGGTAAATTTCCCTACAATGAGCAGTTCTTC.

The rearrangement links TRBV4-1 to TRBJ1-4; D not certain. The CDR3 is made up of 16 amino acids. Trimming left V 3 bases short and J 0 bases short, with 11 bases between. Germline V lookup: CDR1 MGHRA, CDR2 YSYEKL. Written as DNA, the CDR3 is TGCGCCAGCAGCCAGAGAGGGCAGGCAACTAATGAAAAACTGTTTTTT. Amino acids: CASSQRGQATNEKLFF.

This CDR3 is CASSLLAGGLGSYEQYF. DNA for the CDR3: TGTGCCAGCAGCTTACTAGCGGGAGGGCTGGGGTCCTACGAGCAGTACTTC. The V gene is TRBV5-5, the J gene TRBJ2-7, with 13 positions matching TRBD2. Per germline, CDR1 SGHKS and CDR2 YYEKEE (reference sequence). With V trimmed by 2 bases and J by 1 base, 6 bases remained unmatched. This CDR3 has 17 residues.

The chain uses TRBV5-5 and TRBJ1-2; D remains ambiguous. Germline CDR1 SGHKS, CDR2 YYEKEE (reference sequence). The CDR3 consists of 15 residues. Trimming stripped 4 bases from V and 4 bases from J, with 17 bases between. The CDR3 bases are TGTGCCAGCAGCCCTCGGGAGGGATATACCTATGGCTACACCTTC. Its translation: CASSPREGYTYGYTF.

The chain recombines TRBV5-4 with TRBJ1-5, with D unresolved. Germline V gene sequence: CDR1 SGHNT, CDR2 YYREEE (reference sequence). The V end was cut by 0 bases, the J end by 1 base, with 8 bases between. The CDR3 covers 15 residues. The CDR3 sequence is CASSLDGRSNQPQHF. In DNA form, the CDR3 reads TGTGCCAGCAGCTTGGATGGACGGAGCAATCAGCCCCAGCATTTT.

The chain couples TRBV7-9 to TRBJ1-1, with D possibly matching TRBD1 (6 bases). Germline CDR1 is SEHNR and CDR2 is FQNEAQ (reference sequence). The germline V and J ends were trimmed by 2 bases and 2 bases, with 15 bases remaining between them. CDR3 length equals 16 residues. In nucleotides, the CDR3 is TGTGCCAGCAGCTTACCCCAACAGGGATCCAACACTGAAGCTTTCTTT. This codes for CASSLPQQGSNTEAFF.

The chain employs TRBV6-4 and TRBJ1-5; D remains ambiguous. This CDR3 has 14 amino acids. The V gene lost 0 bases and the J gene lost 1 base, with 4 bases spanning the gap. Germline V gene data show CDR1 as MRHNA and CDR2 as SNTAGT. In DNA form, the CDR3 reads TGTGCCAGCAGTGACTCCGGGAGCAATCAGCCCCAGCATTTT. Translated: CASSDSGSNQPQHF.

The chain recombines TRBV7-2 with TRBJ2-7; 8 bases map to TRBD2. V shed 1 base, J shed 3 bases, and the junction held 5 bases outside the gene matches. Germline V gives CDR1 SGHTA, CDR2 FQGNSA. This CDR3 has 15 amino acids. CDR3 amino acids: CASSLESSGIYEQYF. The DNA of the CDR3 is TGTGCCAGCAGCTTAGAAAGTAGCGGGATCTACGAGCAGTACTTC. The full variable domain, its missing parts supplied by reference TRBV7-2 and TRBJ2-7, is GAGVSQSPSNKVTEKGKDVELRCDPISGHTALYWYRQSLGQGLEFLIYFQGNSAPDKSGLPSDRFSAERTGGSVSTLTIQRTQQEDSAVYLCASSLESSGIYEQYFGPGTRLTVT.

For this clone: The junction differs from germline at one of its ends, possibly a read error. This specimen includes other DNA sequences encoding the same CDR3. V and J are TRBV7-9 and TRBJ2-7; maybe TRBD1 (6 bases). The CDR3 contains 14 residues. CDR1 is SEHNR and CDR2 is FQNEAQ in the germline V gene (reference sequence). The chain's CDR3 is CASSLETGPDEQYF. CDR3 coding DNA: TGCGCCAGCAGCTTAGAGACAGGTCCGGACGAGCAGTACTTC.

This sequence joins TRBV9 and TRBJ2-1; 10 positions match TRBD2. The length of the CDR3 is 15 residues. With 2 bases clipped from V and 7 bases from J, the junction kept 6 bases outside the gene matches. Germline CDR1 SGDLS, CDR2 YYNGEE. CDR3: CASSVVASGSNEQFF. For the CDR3, the DNA is TGTGCCAGCAGCGTGGTGGCTAGCGGGAGTAATGAGCAGTTCTTC.

The chain has TRBV28 and TRBJ2-2; D is ambiguous. The CDR3 is 14 residues long. Germline values: CDR1 MDHEN, CDR2 SYDVKM. Trimming left V 7 bases short and J 5 bases short, with 14 bases between. In DNA, the CDR3 is TGTGCCAGCATGGCGTTGTTGACTACCGGGGAGCTGTTTTTT. It codes for CASMALLTTGELFF.

This clone was detected only once. The chain recombines TRBV7-8 with TRBJ2-7; TRBD2 aligns across 9 bases. The V gene's germline CDR1 is SGHVS and CDR2 FQNEAQ. Germline trimming cut 5 bases from V and 1 base from J; bases unmatched to any gene: 9. The CDR3 covers 16 residues. The CDR3 nucleotides read TGTGCCAGCAGCCCCTATCGGCGGGAGGGTTCCTACGAGCAGTACTTC. Translated: CASSPYRREGSYEQYF.

The CDR3 DNA reads as TGTGCCAGCAGCTTGAGAGAAGTTGCAACTAATGAAAAACTGTTTTTT. Amino acid sequence: CASSLREVATNEKLFF. V is TRBV5-8 and J is TRBJ1-4; D gene ambiguous. This CDR3 spans 16 amino acids. Per the germline V gene, CDR1 is SGHTS and CDR2 is YDEGEE. The ends were cut back, 1 base at V and 0 bases at J, with 10 bases in the middle.

This rearrangement joins TRBV18 to TRBJ2-5, with TRBD2 identical over 7 bases. Germline V CDR1 and CDR2: KGHSH, LQKENI. The J segment lost 2 bases and the V segment lost 3 bases, leaving 6 bases of the junction unmatched. The CDR3 loop spans 15 amino acids. DNA of the CDR3: TGTGCCAGCTCACCTTACGACGGGAGGCAAGAGACCCAGTACTTC. Its protein product is CASSPYDGRQETQYF. Full variable domain (missing parts from reference TRBV18 and TRBJ2-5): NAGVMQNPRHLVRRRGQEARLRCSPMKGHSHVYWYRQLPEEGLKFMVYLQKENIIDESGMPKERFSAEFPKEGPSILRIQQVVRGDSAAYFCASSPYDGRQETQYFGPGTRLLVL.

The CDR3 DNA is TGTGCCAGCAGCAACCCCAGGGTCTACGAGCAGTACTTC. Its translation: CASSNPRVYEQYF. The genes are TRBV5-6 and TRBJ2-7, with D tentatively TRBD1 (5 bases). Germline V lookup: CDR1 SGHDT, CDR2 YYEEEE. V was trimmed by 4 bases and J by 3 bases, leaving 11 bases between them. The CDR3 runs 13 residues.

This chain links TRBV13 with TRBJ1-1; tentatively, D is TRBD1 (5 bases). The CDR3 loop spans 16 amino acids. Germline V CDR1 and CDR2: PRHDT, FYEKMQ (reference sequence). V dropped 5 bases and J dropped 0 bases, with 16 bases sitting between them. This CDR3 is CASSHPGPLMNTEAFF. CDR3 DNA: TGTGCCAGCAGCCATCCGGGGCCGCTCATGAACACTGAAGCTTTCTTT. Supplemented by reference TRBV13 and TRBJ1-1, the full variable domain reads AAGVIQSPRHLIKEKRETATLKCYPIPRHDTVYWYQQGPGQDPQFLISFYEKMQSDKGSIPDRFSAQQFSDYHSELNMSSLELGDSALYFCASSHPGPLMNTEAFFGQGTRLTVV.

V gene TRBV30 combines with J gene TRBJ1-2; no clear D gene. Germline V CDR1 and CDR2: GTSNPN, SVGIG (reference sequence). The germline V and J ends were trimmed by 0 bases and 0 bases, with 14 bases remaining between them. There are 16 residues in the CDR3. The CDR3 DNA is TGTGCCTGGAGTGTACTGAAGGCGAGAGCTAACTATGGCTACACCTTC. This translates into CAWSVLKARANYGYTF.

The gene calls are TRBV4-2 and TRBJ2-5, with 9 bases fitting TRBD2. The CDR3 extends over 18 amino acids. Trimming removed 0 bases from V and 1 base from J; junction bases left unmatched: 9. The germline CDR1 and CDR2 sequences are LGHNA and YNFKEQ. In DNA, the CDR3 is TGTGCCAGCAGCCAAGAAGGTCAAACTAGCGGGTTCCAAGAGACCCAGTACTTC. Translated, it gives CASSQEGQTSGFQETQYF.

This rearrangement joins TRBV7-3 to TRBJ2-2; 9 bases are shared with TRBD1. Germline CDR1 and CDR2: SGHTA and FQGTGA. This CDR3 region has 16 residues. V gave up 3 bases and J gave up 4 bases; unmatched junction bases: 6. This CDR3 is CASSLRGQGITGELFF. In DNA form, the CDR3 reads TGTGCCAGCAGCTTGCGGGGACAGGGTATCACCGGGGAGCTGTTTTTT.

The J gene is TRBJ2-7, the V gene TRBV10-1; maybe TRBD2 (5 bases). V gave up 5 bases and J gave up 0 bases, with 20 bases separating them. Germline CDR1 is WNHNN and CDR2 is SYGVQD (reference sequence). CDR3 length: 17 amino acids. CDR3 in DNA: TGCGCCAGCAGTCGAGGGTCTGGCAGAGAGAGCTCCTACGAGCAGTACTTC. It translates to CASSRGSGRESSYEQYF.